This paragraph reports one TCR beta chain. No antigen is known for it. Individual cDNA molecules received unique molecular identifiers during library preparation. TCRdb re-derived calls from the 5' RACE reads in MiXCR, one entry per CDR3 protein. The sample consists of about 60,000 distinct CDR3 sequences, more than 8.5% of them appearing once. The sample originates from a study of early T cells in non-severe SARS-CoV-2 infection. Turning to the study itself: The authors sequenced bulk RNA from unsorted whole blood, leaving chains unpaired. Notes on the study in general: Sequences matched to VDJdb favored anti-spike CD8 responses, while private and CD4 specificities were missed.

This receptor was identified in an adult who was a healthcare worker with PCR-confirmed SARS-CoV-2 infection or an uninfected control (not recorded which). The material sequenced was whole blood.

CDR3 in amino acids: CASSLGVGTVVSTDTQYF. The CDR3 DNA reads TGTGCCAGCAGCTTAGGGGTGGGGACAGTGGTTAGCACAGATACGCAGTATTTT. The rearrangement uses TRBV11-2 and TRBJ2-3; 7 nucleotides line up with TRBD1. The CDR3 sequence is 18 residues long. The germline V gene encodes CDR1 SGHAT and CDR2 FQNNGV. V shed 1 base and J 0 bases; nucleotides not matched to a gene: 10.